Below are 18 T cell receptor beta chains sequenced from a single sample in a study of blood T cell dynamics during melanoma immunotherapy. Time point specified: pre-treatment baseline. Sequencing used immunoSEQ multiplex PCR; TCRdb keeps in-frame clones, though not all of them. In the table there are about 13,000 clones, roughly nine tenths of which are singletons. Specimen: blood, collected from a patient treated with checkpoint blockade. These receptors all stem from a human donor with melanoma.

This chain uses TRBV5-1 with TRBJ2-2; TRBD2 matches 12 bases. Trimming removed 4 bases from V and 6 bases from J; junction bases left unmatched: 4. CDR3 length: 15 amino acids. Germline V gives CDR1 SGHRS, CDR2 YFSETQ. The CDR3 bases are TGCGCCAGCAGCCCGACTAGCGGGAGCGCCGGGGAGCTGTTTTTT. Translation gives CASSPTSGSAGELFF.

This chain uses TRBV5-1 with TRBJ2-2; D may correspond to TRBD1 or TRBD2 (7 bases each). Trimming pared 0 bases from V and 0 bases from J, leaving 15 bases between. The germline V gene encodes CDR1 SGHRS and CDR2 YFSETQ. The CDR3 extends over 18 amino acids. The CDR3 reads CASSLVAGGVSNTGELFF. In DNA, the CDR3 is TGCGCCAGCAGCTTGGTAGCAGGGGGGGTGTCGAACACCGGGGAGCTGTTTTTT.

The chain is built from TRBV7-2 and TRBJ2-5; possibly TRBD1 for D (6 bases). V was clipped by 2 bases and J by 5 bases, with 12 bases between them. The CDR3 loop spans 14 amino acids. In germline, CDR1 is SGHTA, CDR2 FQGNSA. The CDR3, as DNA: TGTGCCAGCAGCTTAAGTGGTACAGGGGAGACCCAGTACTTC. The encoded protein is CASSLSGTGETQYF.

The chain combines TRBV7-8 with TRBJ2-1; 7 positions match TRBD2. The V segment lost 6 bases and the J segment 5 bases; nucleotides outside the gene matches: 13. Germline V gene data show CDR1 as SGHVS and CDR2 as FQNEAQ. The CDR3 extends over 16 amino acids. The CDR3 coding sequence is TGTGCCAGCAGGGACGGAGCGGGGCGCAATCACAATGAGCAGTTCTTC. This sequence encodes CASRDGAGRNHNEQFF.

V is TRBV27 and J is TRBJ1-1, with 10 bases fitting TRBD1. Germline V gene data show CDR1 as MNHEY and CDR2 as SMNVEV (reference sequence). V was clipped by 5 bases and J by 4 bases; unmatched bases: 7. The CDR3 contains 15 residues. The CDR3 DNA reads TGTGCCAGCAGTCTTTTAAGGACAGGGGGCACTGAAGCTTTCTTT. Translated, it gives CASSLLRTGGTEAFF.

The rearrangement uses TRBV7-9 and TRBJ2-7; D gene ambiguous. The CDR3 covers 12 residues. Deletions cut 5 bases from V and 3 bases from J, with 8 bases between. Germline lookup yields CDR1 SEHNR and CDR2 FQNEAQ (reference sequence). The CDR3 nucleotides read TGTGCCAGCAGCCCCTCGGGCTACGAGCAGTACTTC. It translates to CASSPSGYEQYF.

The chain recombines TRBV18 with TRBJ1-3; 8 bases line up with TRBD1. Germline V lookup: CDR1 KGHSH, CDR2 LQKENI. The ends lost 0 bases at V and 0 bases at J; junction bases unmatched: 1. This CDR3 has 16 amino acids. CDR3 amino acids: CASSPPGTGSGNTIYF. The CDR3 DNA follows: TGTGCCAGCTCACCACCGGGGACAGGCTCTGGAAACACCATATATTTT.

This rearrangement joins TRBV9 to TRBJ2-5; 9 nucleotides agree with TRBD1. CDR3 length: 15 residues. CDR1 is SGDLS and CDR2 is YYNGEE in the germline V gene. Trimming took 0 bases from V and 5 from J; bases not matched to a gene: 5. This CDR3 is CASSVGTGETETQYF. In DNA form, the CDR3 reads TGTGCCAGCAGCGTAGGGACAGGGGAGACGGAGACCCAGTACTTC.

A single count supports this clone. The chain is built from TRBV5-1 and TRBJ2-7, with TRBD1 identical over 9 bases. The CDR3 covers 15 residues. The V segment lost 1 base and the J segment 5 bases; nucleotides outside the gene matches: 7. CDR1 is SGHRS, CDR2 YFSETQ, per germline. The CDR3 is CASSLPGQGFDEQYF. CDR3 DNA sequence: TGCGCCAGCAGCTTGCCTGGACAGGGGTTCGACGAGCAGTACTTC.

The chain is built from TRBV5-4 and TRBJ2-7; 7 bases align to TRBD1. Germline CDR1 SGHNT, CDR2 YYREEE (reference sequence). The CDR3 is 14 amino acids. After removal of 3 bases from V and 4 bases from J, the junction contained 7 bases not matched to a gene. CDR3 loop: CASSWNLGQYEQYF. The CDR3 DNA reads TGTGCCAGCAGCTGGAACCTGGGACAGTACGAGCAGTACTTC.

V is TRBV7-8 and J is TRBJ2-7; 11 bases are shared with TRBD2. CDR3 size: 18 residues. V gave up 4 bases and J gave up 2 bases; unmatched junction bases: 13. In germline, CDR1 is SGHVS, CDR2 FQNEAQ. The CDR3 spells CASSYTSGSPGSAYEQYF. DNA for the CDR3: TGTGCCAGCAGCTACACTAGCGGGAGCCCGGGAAGCGCCTACGAGCAGTACTTC. The whole variable domain, remainder taken from reference TRBV7-8 and TRBJ2-7, is GAGVSQSPRYKVAKRGQDVALRCDPISGHVSLFWYQQALGQGPEFLTYFQNEAQLDKSGLPSDRFFAERPEGSVSTLKIQRTQQEDSAVYLCASSYTSGSPGSAYEQYFGPGTRLTVT.

This chain connects TRBV10-3 to TRBJ2-1, with unresolved D. V was pared by 2 bases and J by 4 bases, with 15 bases between. The CDR3 loop spans 16 amino acids. The germline CDR1 and CDR2 sequences are ENHRY and SYGVKD. In DNA form, the CDR3 reads TGTGCCATCAGTGAGGGAGATCCCCGTACTTACAATGAGCAGTTCTTC. Translating gives CAISEGDPRTYNEQFF.

The V and J genes are TRBV27 and TRBJ2-1, with TRBD2 as a possible D gene (6 bases). Germline-derived CDR1 and CDR2 are MNHEY and SMNVEV (reference sequence). V lost 0 bases and J lost 9, with 9 bases in between. The CDR3 has 13 amino acids. CDR3 loop: CASSLSAGTEQFF. Here the CDR3 DNA reads TGTGCCAGCAGTTTATCGGCGGGGACTGAGCAGTTCTTC.

This clone was observed a handful of times. The chain recombines TRBV5-1 with TRBJ1-1, with D possibly being TRBD1 (6 bases). The CDR3 is 13 residues long. Germline values: CDR1 SGHRS, CDR2 YFSETQ. Trimming stripped 7 bases from V and 0 bases from J, with 10 bases between. CDR3 sequence: CASQDRMNTEAFF. CDR3 nucleotides: TGCGCCAGCCAGGACAGAATGAACACTGAAGCTTTCTTT.

The CDR3 here is CASSTSRVGPEAFF. In DNA form, the CDR3 reads TGTGCCAGCAGTACCAGCAGGGTTGGGCCTGAAGCTTTCTTT. The chain joins TRBV28 to TRBJ1-1; weak D call: TRBD1 (5 bases). The length of the CDR3 is 14 residues. The germline V gene encodes CDR1 MDHEN and CDR2 SYDVKM. Trimming removed 5 bases from V and 6 bases from J, with 16 bases in between.

V gene TRBV28 combines with J gene TRBJ2-4; D may match TRBD1 or TRBD2 (5 bases each). V shed 8 bases and J shed 2 bases, with 13 bases lying between them. Looked up from germline, CDR1 is MDHEN and CDR2 is SYDVKM. The CDR3 extends over 14 amino acids. In DNA, the CDR3 is TGTGCCAGCGAGGGGTGGGGTTCCAAAAACATTCAGTACTTC. It yields the protein CASEGWGSKNIQYF.

This clone has a single count. The J gene is TRBJ2-6, the V gene TRBV9; the D gene could be TRBD1 or TRBD2 (5 bases each). Trimming shortened V by 1 base and J by 0 bases, and 20 bases separated the two germline ends. This CDR3 comprises 20 residues. Germline CDR1 and CDR2: SGDLS and YYNGEE. The CDR3 DNA reads TGTGCCAGCAGCGTATCTAAGGGACCCGCAGGTGTCTCTGGGGCCAACGTCCTGACTTTC. Residues: CASSVSKGPAGVSGANVLTF.

This chain uses TRBV19 with TRBJ2-1, with D unresolved. Germline CDR1 LNHDA, CDR2 SQIVND (reference sequence). Trimming cost V 2 bases and J 2 bases, with 7 bases left between them. The CDR3 consists of 14 residues. The CDR3 sequence is CASSIQSAYNEQFF. The CDR3 coding sequence is TGTGCCAGTAGTATACAGAGTGCCTACAATGAGCAGTTCTTC.